The 24 T cell receptor beta chains listed next were all sequenced from one sample in a study of OX40 agonist ivuxolimab in advanced cancers. Profiling relied on immunoSEQ multiplex PCR, and the TCRdb table lists in-frame clones only, not all of them. The sample shows about 35,000 clones, roughly 72% of them seen only once. The starting material was CD4+ or CD8+ T cells sorted from blood, obtained in a trial of the OX40 agonist ivuxolimab. The receptors shown here come from an adult with an advanced solid tumor such as melanoma, head and neck, liver or kidney cancer.

J is TRBJ1-5 and V is TRBV2; perhaps TRBD1 as D (6 bases). Germline V gives CDR1 SNHLY, CDR2 FYNNEI. The CDR3 is 13 amino acids. V was pared by 6 bases and J by 7 bases, with 13 bases between. DNA for the CDR3: TGTGCCAGCAGAGCAGGGGAGAGGCAGCCCCAGCATTTT. Protein: CASRAGERQPQHF.

The chain joins TRBV30 to TRBJ1-2; tentatively, D is TRBD1 (6 bases). The V end lost 2 bases, the J end lost 3 bases, and 16 bases lay between the germline ends. In germline, CDR1 is GTSNPN, CDR2 SVGIG (reference sequence). The length of the CDR3 is 15 residues. The CDR3 loop is CAWSPNFRGDYGYTF. The CDR3 nucleotides are TGTGCCTGGAGTCCAAATTTCAGGGGAGACTATGGCTACACCTTC.

The chain couples TRBV9 to TRBJ2-3; D is possibly TRBD1 or TRBD2 (5 bases each). Trimming took off 3 bases at V and 10 bases at J, with 15 bases between the two ends. CDR1 and CDR2 (germline): SGDLS, YYNGEE. CDR3 length equals 13 residues. The CDR3 protein is CASSAGPSPSQYF. CDR3 DNA: TGTGCCAGCAGCGCGGGACCGAGCCCTTCGCAGTATTTT.

The rearrangement uses TRBV5-5 and TRBJ1-1, with TRBD1 matching over 9 bases. Losses at the gene ends were 0 bases for V and 8 bases for J; bases not matched to a gene: 5. This CDR3 has 14 residues. Germline V gene lookup returns CDR1 SGHKS and CDR2 YYEKEE (reference sequence). Written as DNA, the CDR3 is TGTGCCAGCAGCTTGGGGACAGGGGTTTCGGAAGCTTTCTTT. Protein sequence: CASSLGTGVSEAFF.

V is TRBV10-1 and J is TRBJ2-2; either TRBD1 or TRBD2 may supply D (6 bases each). Germline V lookup: CDR1 WNHNN, CDR2 SYGVQD (reference sequence). This CDR3 is built from 13 residues. The V gene lost 2 bases and the J gene lost 6 bases, with 7 bases spanning the gap. The CDR3 loop reads CASSEGGPGELFF. For the CDR3, the DNA is TGCGCCAGCAGTGAGGGGGGGCCCGGGGAGCTGTTTTTT.

The rearrangement links TRBV30 to TRBJ1-5; 8 bases are a match to TRBD1. V lost 0 bases, J lost 7 bases, and 8 bases stayed unmatched. This CDR3 comprises 15 residues. Germline V CDR1 and CDR2: GTSNPN, SVGIG (reference sequence). CDR3 nucleotide sequence: TGTGCCTGGAGTGTCGGACAGGGAACGGGCCAGCCCCAGCATTTT. Its protein product is CAWSVGQGTGQPQHF.

The gene calls are TRBV25-1 and TRBJ1-6; D may be TRBD1 (5 bases). The CDR3 extends over 14 amino acids. Between the trimmed V and J ends, which lost 4 bases and 9 bases, there was a span of 13 bases. Germline V CDR1 and CDR2: MGHDK, SYGVNS. The CDR3 DNA reads as TGTGCCAGCAGTGCACCTCGGGGGTTTTCACCCCTCCACTTT. This encodes CASSAPRGFSPLHF.

The chain uses TRBV6-6 and TRBJ1-1; tentatively, D is TRBD1 (6 bases). The germline gives CDR1 MNHNY, CDR2 SVGAGI (reference sequence). V lost 6 bases and J lost 9, with 11 bases in between. There are 11 residues in the CDR3. The CDR3 sequence is CASREDSQAFF. CDR3 bases: TGTGCCAGCAGGGAGGACAGCCAAGCTTTCTTT.

This chain connects TRBV6-6 to TRBJ1-3; a weak D match, TRBD1 (6 bases). The CDR3 covers 14 residues. Germline CDR1 reads MNHNY; CDR2 reads SVGAGI (reference sequence). Trimming pared 6 bases from V and 1 base from J, leaving 10 bases between. CDR3 nucleotide sequence: TGTGCCAGCAGACAAACAGGGTCTGGAAACACCATATATTTT. Protein product: CASRQTGSGNTIYF.

CDR3 in amino acids: CASSQGQVREQYF. The CDR3 DNA reads TGTGCCAGCAGTCAAGGACAGGTGCGGGAGCAGTACTTC. The chain joins TRBV2 to TRBJ2-5, with D perhaps TRBD1 or TRBD2 (7 bases each). Trimming took off 5 bases at V and 11 bases at J, with 18 bases between the two ends. The CDR3 consists of 13 residues. CDR1 SNHLY and CDR2 FYNNEI come from the germline V gene.

The J gene is TRBJ1-1, the V gene TRBV18; D is ambiguous. Per germline, CDR1 KGHSH and CDR2 LQKENI. The CDR3 loop spans 13 amino acids. Trimming left V 2 bases short and J 8 bases short, with 12 bases between. This chain's CDR3 is CASSPEIQAEAFF. The DNA of the CDR3 is TGTGCCAGCTCACCAGAAATCCAGGCCGAAGCTTTCTTT. Supplemented by reference TRBV18 and TRBJ1-1, the full variable domain reads NAGVMQNPRHLVRRRGQEARLRCSPMKGHSHVYWYRQLPEEGLKFMVYLQKENIIDESGMPKERFSAEFPKEGPSILRIQQVVRGDSAAYFCASSPEIQAEAFFGQGTRLTVV.

V and J are TRBV6-5 and TRBJ1-2, with no clear D. V lost 6 bases and J lost 3, with 11 bases in between. CDR3 length: 13 residues. The germline V gene encodes CDR1 MNHEY and CDR2 SVGAGI. The CDR3 loop is CASRQVVDYGYTF. DNA for the CDR3: TGTGCCAGCAGGCAGGTCGTGGACTATGGCTACACCTTC.

A remark on this clone: The same CDR3 can be traced to other DNA sequences in this sample. J is TRBJ2-1 and V is TRBV29-1; D is tentatively TRBD1 or TRBD2 (5 bases each). Between the trimmed V and J ends, which lost 3 bases and 8 bases, there was a span of 8 bases. The CDR3 has 11 residues. The germline V gene encodes CDR1 SQVTM and CDR2 ANQGSEA. This CDR3 is CSVDRGYEQFF. The CDR3 DNA reads as TGCAGCGTTGATCGGGGCTATGAGCAGTTCTTC.

By proportion, this clone is medium-sized. V usage is TRBV6-1 and J usage is TRBJ1-2, with D tentatively TRBD1 (6 bases). Trimming took 0 bases from V and 0 from J, leaving 8 bases between them. CDR3 length: 15 residues. Germline V gene sequence: CDR1 MNHNS, CDR2 SASEGT. CDR3 nucleotides: TGTGCCAGCAGTGAAGCTCGGACAGCTAACTATGGCTACACCTTC. Protein: CASSEARTANYGYTF.

The rearrangement links TRBV5-4 to TRBJ2-3; possible D gene TRBD1, 6 bases. V was cut by 1 base and J by 0 bases, with 12 bases left in between. The CDR3 is made up of 16 amino acids. Germline V CDR1 and CDR2: SGHNT, YYREEE (reference sequence). CDR3 DNA: TGTGCCAGCAGCTTGCAGGGGCGGATGAGCACAGATACGCAGTATTTT. Its translation: CASSLQGRMSTDTQYF.

CDR3 sequence (DNA): TGTGCCAGCAGCACTAGCGGGGTAGGGACCCAGTACTTC. It yields the protein CASSTSGVGTQYF. This chain links TRBV4-2 with TRBJ2-5; 10 bases line up with TRBD2. The CDR3 spans 13 residues. The trim removed 5 bases at V and 7 bases at J, leaving 4 bases unmatched. Germline CDR1 LGHNA, CDR2 YNFKEQ.

CDR3 loop: CASSPGQGAVDTQYF. The CDR3 region has the DNA TGTGCCAGCAGTCCGGGACAGGGGGCAGTAGATACGCAGTATTTT. The V gene is TRBV6-4, the J gene TRBJ2-3, with 12 nucleotides matching TRBD1. The junction had 5 bases not matched to a gene; V was cut back by 5 bases and J by 5 bases. Germline V gene data show CDR1 as MRHNA and CDR2 as SNTAGT. This CDR3 has 15 amino acids.

The chain carries TRBV5-4 and TRBJ1-1; D unresolved. Trimming took off 2 bases at V and 11 bases at J, with 16 bases between the two ends. The CDR3 runs 13 residues. Germline values: CDR1 SGHNT, CDR2 YYREEE (reference sequence). CDR3 sequence: CASSFESRLKAFF. In DNA, the CDR3 is TGTGCCAGCAGCTTCGAAAGCAGATTGAAGGCTTTCTTT.

By sample fraction, this clone is medium-sized (0.01 to 0.1%). This sequence joins TRBV11-2 and TRBJ2-3; 10 bases match TRBD2. V shed 5 bases and J 5 bases; nucleotides not matched to a gene: 10. There are 16 residues in the CDR3. Germline CDR1 and CDR2: SGHAT and FQNNGV. The CDR3 DNA follows: TGTGCCAGCAGCAGTGGGGGAGCGGGGGGGGTAGATACGCAGTATTTT. Translated: CASSSGGAGGVDTQYF.

Sample share makes this clone medium-sized (0.01 to 0.1%). The chain combines TRBV28 with TRBJ1-5, with unresolved D. The CDR3 consists of 12 residues. V was cut by 10 bases and J by 6 bases, with 13 bases left in between. Germline-derived CDR1 and CDR2 are MDHEN and SYDVKM. As DNA, the CDR3 is TGTGCCACCAAGAGGGAGATTCAGCCCCAGCATTTT. It encodes CATKREIQPQHF.

J is TRBJ2-5 and V is TRBV7-2; no firm D call. TRBJ2-7 matches the DNA end more closely, so the J call is doubtful. CDR1 and CDR2 (germline): SGHTA, FQGNSA. The CDR3 sequence is 14 residues long. The CDR3 loop is CASSLAFQAYEQYF. The CDR3 DNA reads TGTGCCAGCAGCTTAGCTTTTCAAGCCTACGAGCAGTACTTC.

In this sample, this clone turned up a few times. The chain has TRBV5-1 and TRBJ2-5; 7 positions match TRBD2. V was pared by 0 bases and J by 5 bases, with 4 bases of the junction left unmatched. In germline, CDR1 is SGHRS, CDR2 YFSETQ. There are 14 residues in the CDR3. CDR3 loop: CASSLGGGEETQYF. Here the CDR3 DNA reads TGCGCCAGCAGCTTGGGGGGAGGGGAGGAGACCCAGTACTTC.

The chain recombines TRBV10-1 with TRBJ1-5; D is unclear. With 3 bases removed from V and 3 bases from J, the gap between germline ends came to 3 bases. Looked up from germline, CDR1 is WNHNN and CDR2 is SYGVQD (reference sequence). This CDR3 spans 12 amino acids. DNA of the CDR3: TGCGCCAGCAGTGACCCCAATCAGCCCCAGCATTTT. It yields the protein CASSDPNQPQHF.

The chain joins TRBV7-2 to TRBJ1-6; D is unresolved. The CDR3 covers 12 residues. Trimming stripped 5 bases from V and 12 bases from J, with 11 bases between. The germline CDR1 and CDR2 sequences are SGHTA and FQGNSA. In DNA, the CDR3 is TGTGCCAGCAGCCCGGAGGTAGGACCCCTCCACTTT. Residues: CASSPEVGPLHF. Filled out from reference TRBV7-2 and TRBJ1-6, the complete variable domain reads GAGVSQSPSNKVTEKGKDVELRCDPISGHTALYWYRQSLGQGLEFLIYFQGNSAPDKSGLPSDRFSAERTGGSVSTLTIQRTQQEDSAVYLCASSPEVGPLHFGNGTRLTVT.